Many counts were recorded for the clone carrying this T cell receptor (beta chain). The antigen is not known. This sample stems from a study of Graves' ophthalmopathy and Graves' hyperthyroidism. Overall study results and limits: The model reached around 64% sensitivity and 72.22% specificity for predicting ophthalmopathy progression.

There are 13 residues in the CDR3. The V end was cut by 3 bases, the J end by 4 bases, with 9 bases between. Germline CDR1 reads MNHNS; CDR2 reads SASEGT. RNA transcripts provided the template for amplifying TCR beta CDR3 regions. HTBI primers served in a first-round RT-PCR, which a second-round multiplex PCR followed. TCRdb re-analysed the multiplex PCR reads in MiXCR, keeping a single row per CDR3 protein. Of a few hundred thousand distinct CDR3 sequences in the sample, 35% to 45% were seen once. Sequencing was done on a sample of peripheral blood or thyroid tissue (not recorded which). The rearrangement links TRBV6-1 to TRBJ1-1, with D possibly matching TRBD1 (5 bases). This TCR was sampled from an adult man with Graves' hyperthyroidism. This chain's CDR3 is CASSDLGVTEAFF. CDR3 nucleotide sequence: TGTGCCAGCAGTGACCTGGGGGTCACTGAAGCTTTCTTT.